The rows below give T cell receptor beta chains drawn from one sample of a study of cytomegalovirus exposure and HLA in healthy donors. The repertoire was sequenced with immunoSEQ multiplex PCR; TCRdb's copy has only in-frame clones and lacks some. The table shows around 91,000 clones, with 60% to 65% occurring only once. Sequences were obtained from PBMCs. The receptors stem from a human donor in good health. CDR3s include the opening cysteine and the closing phenylalanine or tryptophan. D genes are given only for firm matches. Clone size is given for some rows only: seen once, a few or many times, or a class if the clone is expanded.

CDR3 length,V gene,D gene,J gene,clone size,CDR3 protein,CDR3 DNA
13,TRBV5-5,.,TRBJ2-3,.,CASSWQGPDTQYF,TGTGCCAGCAGCTGGCAGGGCCCCGATACGCAGTATTTT
13,TRBV12-5,.,TRBJ2-7,.,CASGLVLSQGHYF,TGTGCTAGTGGTTTGGTACTTTCTCAGGGTCACTACTTC
15,TRBV4-3,TRBD1,TRBJ2-3,.,CASSQGTGPGDTQYF,TGCGCCAGCAGCCAAGGGACAGGGCCCGGAGATACGCAGTATTTT
15,TRBV6-4,.,TRBJ1-4,.,CASSATGSHNEKLFF,TGTGCCAGCAGCGCTACAGGGAGCCATAATGAAAAACTGTTTTTT
17,TRBV27,TRBD2,TRBJ2-2,.,CASSFWLAGLRTGELFF,TGTGCCAGCAGTTTCTGGCTAGCGGGTTTGAGAACCGGGGAGCTGTTTTTT
14,TRBV6-6,.,TRBJ1-5,few,CASGGGLVNQPQHF,TGTGCCAGCGGCGGGGGGCTGGTCAATCAGCCCCAGCATTTT
14,TRBV7-3,.,TRBJ2-1,.,CASSLTSYSNEQFF,TGTGCCAGCAGCTTAACTTCCTACTCCAATGAGCAGTTCTTC
15,TRBV9,.,TRBJ1-5,.,CASSVDLGAAGPQHF,TGTGCCAGCAGCGTAGATCTGGGAGCCGCCGGTCCCCAGCATTTT
24,TRBV21-1,.,TRBJ2-6,.,CASILTSRDSGFLNCPPRANVLTF,TGTGCCAGCATCCTTACTTCCCGGGACAGTGGCTTTCTTAACTGTCCTCCGAGGGCCAACGTCCTGACTTTC
15,TRBV5-6,.,TRBJ2-3,.,CASSLGGHHTDTQYF,TGTGCCAGCAGCTTGGGCGGACACCACACAGATACGCAGTATTTT
16,TRBV19,TRBD1,TRBJ1-5,few,CASRHGGTVYSQPQHF,TGTGCCAGTCGCCATGGGGGGACAGTGTATTCTCAGCCCCAGCATTTT
16,TRBV4-2,.,TRBJ1-4,few,CASSQADSSTNEKLFF,TGTGCCAGCAGCCAAGCCGACAGCTCAACTAATGAAAAACTGTTTTTT
14,TRBV6-5,TRBD1,TRBJ2-7,.,CASRPGQGAVEQYF,TGTGCCAGCAGACCGGGACAGGGGGCGGTTGAGCAGTACTTC
15,TRBV5-6,TRBD1,TRBJ1-2,once,CASRRQGQANYGYTF,TGTGCCAGCAGGCGACAGGGGCAGGCTAACTATGGCTACACCTTC
13,TRBV4-3,.,TRBJ1-2,few,CASSQGAYYGYTF,TGCGCCAGCAGCCAAGGGGCATACTATGGCTACACCTTC
15,TRBV4-3,.,TRBJ2-1,.,CASSQRGGGTNEQFF,TGCGCCAGCAGCCAAAGGGGCGGTGGTACCAATGAGCAGTTCTTC